This passage covers 28 T cell receptor beta chains from one sample sequenced in a study of shared clonotypes between healthy human individuals. Some clones are missing from TCRdb's copy, which holds only in-frame ones; the method was immunoSEQ multiplex PCR. The sample contains 2.5 million or so clones, 85% to 95% of which appear only once. Sequencing used naive CD4+ T cells sorted from blood. Subset here: CD45RA+ positively selected. Every receptor here comes from a man younger than 35 in good health.

This clone was seen only a few times. Other DNA sequences within the sample encode an identical CDR3. This sequence joins TRBV7-9 and TRBJ1-5; D is undetermined. In germline, CDR1 is SEHNR, CDR2 FQNEAQ (reference sequence). Trimming removed 1 base from V and 7 bases from J, with 5 bases in between. The CDR3 extends over 12 amino acids. Here the CDR3 reads CASSLDGQPQHF. CDR3 nucleotides: TGTGCCAGCAGCTTAGACGGGCAGCCCCAGCATTTT.

The chain links TRBV5-1 to TRBJ1-4; no firm D call. This CDR3 is 14 amino acids long. Germline V gene lookup returns CDR1 SGHRS and CDR2 YFSETQ. V was trimmed by 3 bases and J by 5 bases, leaving 11 bases between them. The CDR3 DNA reads TGCGCCAGCAGCTATTGGACGGTGAATGAAAAACTGTTTTTT. It specifies CASSYWTVNEKLFF.

The V gene is TRBV6-1, the J gene TRBJ2-2; weak D call: TRBD2 (6 bases). Germline values: CDR1 MNHNS, CDR2 SASEGT. The CDR3 is made up of 16 amino acids. V lost 3 bases and J lost 3, with 14 bases in between. The CDR3 sequence: CASSDITGDYTGELFF. The CDR3 region has the DNA TGTGCCAGCAGTGATATTACGGGGGACTACACCGGGGAGCTGTTTTTT.

The chain carries TRBV28 and TRBJ1-5; TRBD1 is a possible D gene (5 bases). V lost 6 bases and J lost 2, with 14 bases in between. The CDR3 is 15 residues long. CDR1 and CDR2 (germline): MDHEN, SYDVKM. In nucleotides, the CDR3 is TGTGCCAGCAGCTGGGGGAGTATGGGCAATCAGCCCCAGCATTTT. It specifies CASSWGSMGNQPQHF.

The DNA for the CDR3 is TGTGCCAGCTCACCTGGGACTAGCTATCAAGAGACCCAGTACTTC. Translated: CASSPGTSYQETQYF. The chain carries TRBV18 and TRBJ2-5; 9 nucleotides agree with TRBD2. In germline, CDR1 is KGHSH, CDR2 LQKENI. The CDR3 has 15 amino acids. V was pared by 3 bases and J by 2 bases, with 4 bases of the junction left unmatched.

This clone was observed once. The rearrangement links TRBV6-1 to TRBJ1-5, with 11 bases identical to TRBD1. The V gene's germline CDR1 is MNHNS and CDR2 SASEGT. CDR3 length equals 16 residues. Unmatched junction bases numbered 4, after V lost 1 base and J lost 5 bases. CDR3 bases: TGTGCCAGCAGTGAAGAATGGACAGGGGGCTATCAGCCCCAGCATTTT. Translating it yields CASSEEWTGGYQPQHF.

CDR3 DNA sequence: TGTGCCTGGAACCCTGGGAGTGGCGATCAGCCCCAGCATTTT. It specifies CAWNPGSGDQPQHF. V usage is TRBV30 and J usage is TRBJ1-5; the D is unclear. This CDR3 is 14 amino acids long. Germline V gene data show CDR1 as GTSNPN and CDR2 as SVGIG (reference sequence). Trimming removed 4 bases at V and 5 bases at J, with 15 bases between.

The V and J genes are TRBV28 and TRBJ1-1; weak D call: TRBD1 (6 bases). This CDR3 contains 14 residues. CDR1 is MDHEN, CDR2 SYDVKM, per germline. V lost 8 bases and J 5 bases, leaving 18 bases between the germline ends. In DNA form, the CDR3 reads TGTGCCAGCTGGGGGCAGCTCGGGCGGACTGAAGCTTTCTTT. It yields the protein CASWGQLGRTEAFF.

V gene TRBV7-2 combines with J gene TRBJ2-2; TRBD2 agrees at 7 bases. Germline-derived CDR1 and CDR2 are SGHTA and FQGNSA. Unmatched junction bases numbered 9, after V lost 5 bases and J lost 0 bases. CDR3 length equals 17 residues. CDR3 in amino acids: CASSPGLVYANTGELFF. In DNA, the CDR3 is TGTGCCAGCAGCCCAGGACTAGTCTACGCGAACACCGGGGAGCTGTTTTTT.

V gene TRBV6-1 combines with J gene TRBJ1-4; weak D call: TRBD1 (5 bases). Per germline, CDR1 MNHNS and CDR2 SASEGT. CDR3 length: 15 amino acids. Trimming took 6 bases from V and 8 from J, leaving 19 bases between them. The CDR3 bases are TGTGCCAGCAGAGACATGGGGCTTTTAGGCGAAAAACTGTTTTTT. This encodes CASRDMGLLGEKLFF.

This chain uses TRBV19 with TRBJ1-4; D might be TRBD1 (5 bases). The germline V gene has CDR1 LNHDA and CDR2 SQIVND (reference sequence). The CDR3 has 15 amino acids. Trimming took 6 bases from V and 7 from J, leaving 18 bases between them. CDR3 protein: CASRAGRTGSEKLFF. For the CDR3, the DNA is TGTGCCAGTAGGGCAGGGAGAACTGGTAGTGAAAAACTGTTTTTT.

This sequence joins TRBV9 and TRBJ2-2, with 8 bases identical to TRBD2. The germline V gene has CDR1 SGDLS and CDR2 YYNGEE. The junction had 8 bases not matched to a gene; V was cut back by 0 bases and J by 4 bases. The CDR3 has 17 amino acids. CDR3 region: CASSVGRGGHTTGELFF. CDR3 coding DNA: TGTGCCAGCAGCGTAGGTCGGGGGGGACACACCACCGGGGAGCTGTTTTTT.

This chain uses TRBV7-2 with TRBJ2-7, with D unresolved. This CDR3 contains 13 residues. Trimming removed 4 bases at V and 2 bases at J, with 9 bases between. Germline assignment: CDR1 SGHTA and CDR2 FQGNSA. CDR3 bases: TGTGCCAGCAGCTCAGTGGTGGCCTACGAGCAGTACTTC. This sequence encodes CASSSVVAYEQYF.

This rearrangement joins TRBV9 to TRBJ2-2, with 11 positions matching TRBD2. This CDR3 comprises 16 residues. Looked up from germline, CDR1 is SGDLS and CDR2 is YYNGEE. The ends lost 3 bases at V and 2 bases at J; junction bases unmatched: 3. DNA of the CDR3: TGTGCCAGCAGCGCCGGGACTAGCGGAAACACCGGGGAGCTGTTTTTT. It translates to CASSAGTSGNTGELFF.

This sequence joins TRBV11-2 and TRBJ1-3; weak D call: TRBD1 (5 bases). The CDR3 has 15 residues. Looked up from germline, CDR1 is SGHAT and CDR2 is FQNNGV. The V end lost 2 bases, the J end lost 4 bases, and 12 bases lay between the germline ends. The CDR3 DNA is TGTGCCAGCAGCTTATCCCCGGGGGGAGGAAACACCATATATTTT. Its protein is CASSLSPGGGNTIYF.

The gene calls are TRBV9 and TRBJ1-5; 7 bases are a match to TRBD1. Germline V gene lookup returns CDR1 SGDLS and CDR2 YYNGEE. Trimming took 0 bases from V and 2 from J; bases not matched to a gene: 8. The CDR3 length is 17 residues. CDR3 amino acids: CASSVARAGGGNQPQHF. CDR3 in DNA: TGTGCCAGCAGCGTAGCTCGGGCAGGGGGTGGCAATCAGCCCCAGCATTTT.

The V and J genes are TRBV6-5 and TRBJ1-2; TRBD1 might be the D (5 bases). CDR1 is MNHEY, CDR2 SVGAGI, per germline. V was shortened by 5 bases and J by 1 base, with 11 bases between the two germline ends. This CDR3 region has 14 residues. The CDR3 nucleotides are TGTGCCAGCAGTACCCGACAGCGTAACTATGGCTACACCTTC. Translation: CASSTRQRNYGYTF.

The rearrangement joins TRBV29-1 to TRBJ2-7; possibly TRBD1 for D (5 bases). V dropped 2 bases and J dropped 0 bases, with 11 bases sitting between them. This CDR3 has 14 residues. CDR1 SQVTM and CDR2 ANQGSEA come from the germline V gene. CDR3 amino acids: CSVESRQSSYEQYF. The CDR3, as DNA: TGCAGCGTTGAATCAAGACAGAGCTCCTACGAGCAGTACTTC.

This chain joins TRBV5-1 and TRBJ2-7, with 9 bases that match TRBD2. Germline V gene lookup returns CDR1 SGHRS and CDR2 YFSETQ. This CDR3 is built from 17 residues. Trimming at V came to 0 bases and at J to 3 bases, leaving 10 bases not matched to a gene. The CDR3 sequence is CASSLGGVAGVFYEQYF. The CDR3 region has the DNA TGCGCCAGCAGCTTGGGAGGCGTAGCGGGAGTTTTCTACGAGCAGTACTTC.

The chain links TRBV5-1 to TRBJ2-5, with D perhaps assigned TRBD1 or TRBD2 (5 bases each). V lost 0 bases, J lost 1 base, and 16 bases lay in between. Germline V lookup: CDR1 SGHRS, CDR2 YFSETQ. CDR3 length equals 17 residues. CDR3 loop: CASSLVGVGWAQETQYF. In nucleotides, the CDR3 is TGCGCCAGCAGCTTGGTGGGGGTTGGTTGGGCCCAAGAGACCCAGTACTTC.

CDR3 amino acids: CASSPSTQGEQFF. The CDR3 DNA reads TGTGCCAGCAGCCCGTCGACTCAGGGGGAGCAGTTCTTC. The chain is built from TRBV11-2 and TRBJ2-1; perhaps TRBD1 as D (6 bases). This CDR3 has 13 amino acids. Germline CDR1 reads SGHAT; CDR2 reads FQNNGV. The ends were cut back, 5 bases at V and 10 bases at J, with 15 bases in the middle.

A remark on this clone: This sample includes further DNA sequences coding for the same CDR3. The genes are TRBV19 and TRBJ2-6; no definite D call. The CDR3 is 14 residues long. Germline CDR1 LNHDA, CDR2 SQIVND (reference sequence). V lost 5 bases, J lost 0 bases, and 5 bases lay in between. The CDR3: CASSLSSGANVLTF. CDR3 bases: TGTGCCAGTAGTTTAAGCTCTGGGGCCAACGTCCTGACTTTC.

The CDR3 coding sequence is TGTGCCAGCAGTTTTTACTATGGCTACACCTTC. Encoded protein: CASSFYYGYTF. The rearrangement joins TRBV28 to TRBJ1-2; D call uncertain. The germline CDR1 and CDR2 sequences are MDHEN and SYDVKM. CDR3 length: 11 amino acids. Trimming removed 3 bases from V and 3 bases from J, with 2 bases in between.

The chain has TRBV5-4 and TRBJ1-2; 7 bases line up with TRBD1. In germline, CDR1 is SGHNT, CDR2 YYREEE (reference sequence). The CDR3 is 15 amino acids. The ends lost 3 bases at V and 0 bases at J; junction bases unmatched: 5. CDR3 residues: CASSSGDSANYGYTF. The CDR3 DNA reads as TGTGCCAGCAGCTCTGGGGACAGTGCTAACTATGGCTACACCTTC.

The chain carries TRBV4-3 and TRBJ1-1; D perhaps matches TRBD1 (5 bases). CDR1 LGHNA and CDR2 YSLEER come from the germline V gene. Trimming shortened V by 0 bases and J by 4 bases, and 12 bases separated the two germline ends. The CDR3 covers 15 residues. The CDR3 loop reads CASSQDSGDATEAFF. CDR3 nucleotide sequence: TGCGCCAGCAGCCAAGATTCGGGGGATGCCACTGAAGCTTTCTTT.

The rearrangement links TRBV18 to TRBJ2-2, with TRBD1 as a possible D gene (5 bases). V was shortened by 6 bases and J by 1 base, with 15 bases between the two germline ends. Germline V lookup: CDR1 KGHSH, CDR2 LQKENI. The length of the CDR3 is 16 residues. This CDR3 is CASSPTGHMNTGELFF. CDR3 sequence (DNA): TGTGCCAGCTCCCCGACTGGACATATGAACACCGGGGAGCTGTTTTTT.

This clone was counted a single time. The gene calls are TRBV18 and TRBJ1-1; D gene ambiguous. Deletions cut 3 bases from V and 0 bases from J, with 8 bases between. Germline values: CDR1 KGHSH, CDR2 LQKENI. This CDR3 comprises 14 residues. CDR3: CASSPLPVNTEAFF. The CDR3, as DNA: TGTGCCAGCTCACCCCTCCCGGTGAACACTGAAGCTTTCTTT.

CDR3 bases: TGTGCCAGCAGCTTAGAAGGGAGGGTAGACAACTATGGCTACACCTTC. Protein: CASSLEGRVDNYGYTF. The chain employs TRBV7-2 and TRBJ1-2; no definite D call. Germline loops: CDR1 SGHTA, CDR2 FQGNSA. The length of the CDR3 is 16 residues. V was trimmed by 1 base and J by 2 bases, leaving 14 bases between them.